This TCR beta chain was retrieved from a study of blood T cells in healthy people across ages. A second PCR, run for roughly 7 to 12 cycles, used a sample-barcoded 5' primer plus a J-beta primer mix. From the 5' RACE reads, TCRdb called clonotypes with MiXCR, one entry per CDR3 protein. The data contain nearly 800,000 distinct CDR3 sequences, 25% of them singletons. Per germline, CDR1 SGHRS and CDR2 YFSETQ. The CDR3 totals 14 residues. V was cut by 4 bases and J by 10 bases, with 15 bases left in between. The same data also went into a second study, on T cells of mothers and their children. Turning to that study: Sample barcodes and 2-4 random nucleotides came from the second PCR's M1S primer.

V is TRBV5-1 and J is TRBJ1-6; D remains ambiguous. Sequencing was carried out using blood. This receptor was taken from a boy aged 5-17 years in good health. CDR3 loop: CASSARAGESPLHF. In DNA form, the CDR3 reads TGCGCCAGCAGCGCCCGCGCTGGGGAATCACCCCTCCACTTT.